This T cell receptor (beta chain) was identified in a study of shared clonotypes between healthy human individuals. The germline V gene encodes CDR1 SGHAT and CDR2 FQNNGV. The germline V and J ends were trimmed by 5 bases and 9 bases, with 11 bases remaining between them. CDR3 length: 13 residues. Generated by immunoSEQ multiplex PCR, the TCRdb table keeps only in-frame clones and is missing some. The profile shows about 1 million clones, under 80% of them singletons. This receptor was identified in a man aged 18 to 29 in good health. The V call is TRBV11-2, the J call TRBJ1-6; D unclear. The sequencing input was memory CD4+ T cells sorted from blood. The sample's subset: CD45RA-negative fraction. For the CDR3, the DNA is TGTGCCAGCAGCATCCCCGGAGGTTCACCCCTCCACTTT. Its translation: CASSIPGGSPLHF.